This entry lists 11 T cell receptor beta chains sequenced from one sample in a study of technical replicates of blood from a few donors. Sequenced by immunoSEQ multiplex PCR; TCRdb stores in-frame clones only, minus some. This table holds some 98,000 clones, around 95% found once. The sample consisted of T cells isolated from PBMCs. The receptors were gathered from a human donor in good health.

This clone came up a few times. J is TRBJ2-7 and V is TRBV7-3; TRBD2 might be the D (5 bases). Germline V gives CDR1 SGHTA, CDR2 FQGTGA. The CDR3 consists of 12 residues. The V and J ends lost 1 base and 6 bases respectively, with 7 bases between them. Written as DNA, the CDR3 is TGTGCCAGCAGCTTAATCCGGGGCGAGCAGTACTTC. This sequence encodes CASSLIRGEQYF.

This chain connects TRBV5-5 to TRBJ2-7, with D possibly being TRBD2 (5 bases). V was cut by 4 bases and J by 6 bases, with 17 bases left in between. Per germline, CDR1 SGHKS and CDR2 YYEKEE (reference sequence). The CDR3 consists of 14 residues. The CDR3 protein is CASSTDPLGGEQYF. CDR3 DNA: TGTGCCAGCAGCACGGACCCGCTAGGAGGCGAGCAGTACTTC.

The rearrangement joins TRBV11-2 to TRBJ1-1; D perhaps matches TRBD1 (5 bases). Germline V CDR1 and CDR2: SGHAT, FQNNGV. CDR3 length: 16 residues. V lost 1 base to trimming and J lost 6 bases, with 18 bases between them. CDR3 amino acids: CASSLVWYSSGAEAFF. CDR3 nucleotides: TGTGCCAGCAGCTTAGTTTGGTATTCTTCGGGGGCTGAAGCTTTCTTT.

The chain has TRBV5-4 and TRBJ2-2, with 7 bases matching TRBD2. This CDR3 contains 16 residues. Trimming took 0 bases from V and 5 from J; bases not matched to a gene: 7. The germline CDR1 and CDR2 sequences are SGHNT and YYREEE (reference sequence). CDR3 in amino acids: CASSLAGGGKTGELFF. CDR3 sequence (DNA): TGTGCCAGCAGCTTGGCGGGAGGAGGGAAAACCGGGGAGCTGTTTTTT.

The chain recombines TRBV4-1 with TRBJ1-1, with TRBD1 identical over 11 bases. This CDR3 region has 19 residues. Germline CDR1 and CDR2: MGHRA and YSYEKL. Trimming removed 4 bases from V and 0 bases from J; junction bases left unmatched: 13. CDR3 residues: CASSLLRLRDRGMNTEAFF. The CDR3 DNA sequence: TGCGCCAGCAGCCTACTTAGACTCCGGGACAGGGGGATGAACACTGAAGCTTTCTTT.

V is TRBV4-1 and J is TRBJ2-3, with D possibly being TRBD1 (6 bases). Germline CDR1 reads MGHRA; CDR2 reads YSYEKL. Trimming pared 0 bases from V and 0 bases from J, leaving 13 bases between. The CDR3 has 17 amino acids. The CDR3 reads CASSQDGQGMSTDTQYF. DNA for the CDR3: TGCGCCAGCAGCCAAGATGGGCAGGGGATGAGCACAGATACGCAGTATTTT.

This rearrangement joins TRBV30 to TRBJ1-1, with D possibly TRBD1 on 5 matching bases. Deletions cut 5 bases from V and 1 base from J, with 17 bases between. There are 15 residues in the CDR3. Looked up from germline, CDR1 is GTSNPN and CDR2 is SVGIG (reference sequence). In DNA form, the CDR3 reads TGTGCCTGGGGGGCCCTAGGGGCACGGAACACTGAAGCTTTCTTT. It yields the protein CAWGALGARNTEAFF.

The chain combines TRBV11-3 with TRBJ1-6; D is perhaps TRBD1 (6 bases). The CDR3 consists of 13 residues. CDR1 SGHNT and CDR2 YENEEA come from the germline V gene. The V gene lost 5 bases and the J gene lost 9 bases, with 11 bases spanning the gap. The CDR3, as DNA: TGTGCCAGCAGCGGGGGCGCTGGTTCACCCCTCCACTTT. It is translated as CASSGGAGSPLHF.

This rearrangement joins TRBV18 to TRBJ1-6; D not certain. V lost 1 base and J lost 0, with 10 bases in between. CDR1 is KGHSH and CDR2 is LQKENI in the germline V gene. The CDR3 totals 17 residues. CDR3 loop: CASSPLPLSSYNSPLHF. CDR3 sequence (DNA): TGTGCCAGCTCACCACTACCCTTGAGCTCCTATAATTCACCCCTCCACTTT.

The CDR3: CASGLVQSREDTEAFF. The CDR3 DNA reads TGTGCTAGTGGTTTGGTACAGAGCAGGGAGGACACTGAAGCTTTCTTT. The chain uses TRBV12-5 and TRBJ1-1; tentative D call: TRBD1 (5 bases). Trimming left V 0 bases short and J 3 bases short, with 14 bases between. Per germline, CDR1 LGHNT and CDR2 FRNRAP. The CDR3 is 16 residues long.

The rearrangement joins TRBV6-1 to TRBJ2-3; D not certain. Deletions cut 6 bases from V and 4 bases from J, with 5 bases between. This CDR3 comprises 11 residues. Germline CDR1 MNHNS, CDR2 SASEGT. CDR3 coding DNA: TGTGCCAGCAGGCAGGCAGATACGCAGTATTTT. Its protein product is CASRQADTQYF.